This record looks at one T cell receptor (beta chain) sequence and its context. Profiling relied on immunoSEQ multiplex PCR, and the TCRdb table lists in-frame clones only, not all of them. The table includes some 220,000 clones, around three quarters detected once. The germline CDR1 and CDR2 sequences are MNHEY and SVGAGI. The length of the CDR3 is 14 residues. Trimming took 7 bases from V and 3 from J; bases not matched to a gene: 5. The data derive from a study of blood T cell repertoires in COVID-19. Sequencing was carried out using peripheral blood. This TCR was sampled from a woman in her 70s with acute or convalescent COVID-19. This sequence joins TRBV6-5 and TRBJ2-7; 11 nucleotides line up with TRBD2. The CDR3 region has the DNA TGTGCCAGCATGATACTAGCGGGGGTCTACGAGCAGTACTTC. Its translation is CASMILAGVYEQYF.